The rows below give T cell receptor beta chains drawn from one sample of a study of T cell changes during pregnancy in multiple sclerosis. Generated by immunoSEQ multiplex PCR, the TCRdb table keeps only in-frame clones and is missing some. The repertoire holds over 45,000 clones, 93% seen once, with around 2.5% in the top ten. Sequencing was performed on CD8+ T cells from peripheral blood mononuclear cells, taken in the third trimester of pregnancy. The receptors shown here come from a female donor with multiple sclerosis, enrolled in a pregnancy study. CDR3s include the opening cysteine and the closing phenylalanine or tryptophan. Fields, in order: J gene, clone size, V gene, D gene, CDR3 protein, CDR3 DNA. D genes are given only for firm matches. Only some rows state a clone size, as once, few, many or a class for expanded clones.

j_gene: TRBJ1-1
abundance: .
v_gene: TRBV5-8
d_gene: TRBD1
CDR3aa: CASSLDIGGMNTEAFF
CDR3nt: TGTGCCAGCAGCTTGGATATAGGGGGCATGAACACTGAAGCTTTCTTT

j_gene: TRBJ2-1
abundance: .
v_gene: TRBV7-9
d_gene: .
CDR3aa: CASRLGTSPNEQFF
CDR3nt: TGTGCCAGCAGGCTGGGGACATCTCCCAATGAGCAGTTCTTC

j_gene: TRBJ2-5
abundance: .
v_gene: TRBV19
d_gene: TRBD1
CDR3aa: CASTGTEETQYF
CDR3nt: TGTGCCAGTACCGGGACAGAAGAGACCCAGTACTTC

j_gene: TRBJ2-1
abundance: .
v_gene: TRBV19
d_gene: .
CDR3aa: CASSMAGSINEQFF
CDR3nt: TGTGCCAGTAGTATGGCAGGGTCTATCAATGAGCAGTTCTTC

j_gene: TRBJ2-1
abundance: .
v_gene: TRBV7-6
d_gene: .
CDR3aa: CASSLTGLPMSDEQFF
CDR3nt: TGTGCCAGCAGCTTAACAGGACTACCAATGTCAGATGAGCAGTTCTTC

j_gene: TRBJ1-2
abundance: .
v_gene: TRBV9
d_gene: TRBD1
CDR3aa: CASSVSGTGVGYTF
CDR3nt: TGTGCCAGCAGCGTTTCCGGGACAGGGGTAGGCTACACCTTC

j_gene: TRBJ2-3
abundance: .
v_gene: TRBV19
d_gene: TRBD1
CDR3aa: CASSPTGQGGGMDTQYF
CDR3nt: TGTGCCAGTAGTCCTACGGGACAGGGGGGGGGAATGGATACGCAGTATTTT

j_gene: TRBJ2-5
abundance: .
v_gene: TRBV19
d_gene: .
CDR3aa: CASSIWQGSQETQYF
CDR3nt: TGTGCCAGTAGTATATGGCAGGGGTCACAAGAGACCCAGTACTTC

j_gene: TRBJ2-1
abundance: few
v_gene: TRBV19
d_gene: TRBD2
CDR3aa: CASSPSGSSYNEQFF
CDR3nt: TGTGCCAGTAGCCCTAGCGGGAGCTCCTACAATGAGCAGTTCTTC

j_gene: TRBJ2-1
abundance: .
v_gene: TRBV6-1
d_gene: TRBD2
CDR3aa: CASLSGNSYNEQFF
CDR3nt: TGTGCCAGTCTTAGCGGGAACTCCTACAATGAGCAGTTCTTC

j_gene: TRBJ2-1
abundance: .
v_gene: TRBV16
d_gene: TRBD2
CDR3aa: CASSPRGGFSYNEQFF
CDR3nt: TGTGCCAGCAGCCCCCGGGGGGGCTTCTCCTACAATGAGCAGTTCTTC

j_gene: TRBJ2-7
abundance: .
v_gene: TRBV10-1
d_gene: TRBD1
CDR3aa: CASSEGQGFYEQYF
CDR3nt: TGCGCCAGCAGTGAGGGACAGGGATTCTACGAGCAGTACTTC

j_gene: TRBJ2-7
abundance: .
v_gene: TRBV6-1
d_gene: TRBD1
CDR3aa: CASSEEGTGGHEQYF
CDR3nt: TGTGCCAGCAGTGAGGAAGGGACAGGGGGCCACGAGCAGTACTTC

j_gene: TRBJ1-2
abundance: few
v_gene: TRBV29-1
d_gene: .
CDR3aa: CSVVVQGMDGYTF
CDR3nt: TGCAGCGTTGTGGTGCAGGGTATGGACGGCTACACCTTC

j_gene: TRBJ2-7
abundance: .
v_gene: TRBV7-8
d_gene: .
CDR3aa: CASSLGSSLEQYF
CDR3nt: TGTGCCAGCAGCTTAGGGAGTTCCCTCGAGCAGTACTTC

j_gene: TRBJ2-7
abundance: .
v_gene: TRBV4-1
d_gene: .
CDR3aa: CASSQDPGDYEQYF
CDR3nt: TGCGCCAGCAGCCAAGATCCGGGAGATTACGAGCAGTACTTC

j_gene: TRBJ1-2
abundance: .
v_gene: TRBV6-5
d_gene: TRBD1
CDR3aa: CASSYGDRDYTF
CDR3nt: TGTGCCAGCAGTTACGGGGACAGAGACTACACCTTC

j_gene: TRBJ2-3
abundance: .
v_gene: TRBV30
d_gene: TRBD2
CDR3aa: CAWSLAGGGADTQYF
CDR3nt: TGTGCCTGGAGCTTAGCGGGGGGCGGGGCAGATACGCAGTATTTT

j_gene: TRBJ2-3
abundance: .
v_gene: TRBV7-8
d_gene: TRBD2
CDR3aa: CASGREGGTDTQYF
CDR3nt: TGTGCCAGCGGGCGGGAGGGTGGCACAGATACGCAGTATTTT

j_gene: TRBJ1-1
abundance: .
v_gene: TRBV19
d_gene: TRBD1
CDR3aa: CASSKRDRAIYRNTEAFF
CDR3nt: TGTGCCAGTAGTAAACGGGACAGGGCAATTTATCGTAACACTGAAGCTTTCTTT

j_gene: TRBJ2-7
abundance: once
v_gene: TRBV9
d_gene: .
CDR3aa: CAGSVVPSYEQYF
CDR3nt: TGTGCCGGCAGCGTAGTTCCGTCCTACGAGCAGTACTTC

j_gene: TRBJ1-1
abundance: .
v_gene: TRBV7-3
d_gene: .
CDR3aa: CASSWGLNTEAFF
CDR3nt: TGTGCCAGCAGCTGGGGCCTTAACACTGAAGCTTTCTTT

j_gene: TRBJ2-1
abundance: .
v_gene: TRBV21-1
d_gene: .
CDR3aa: CASSKKGQGNNEQFF
CDR3nt: TGTGCCAGCAGCAAAAAGGGACAGGGAAACAATGAGCAGTTCTTC

j_gene: TRBJ1-5
abundance: .
v_gene: TRBV28
d_gene: TRBD1
CDR3aa: CASSTPTGADQPQHF
CDR3nt: TGTGCCAGCAGTACCCCTACAGGGGCCGATCAGCCCCAGCATTTT

j_gene: TRBJ1-2
abundance: .
v_gene: TRBV27
d_gene: TRBD1
CDR3aa: CASGSVTTGGDGYTF
CDR3nt: TGTGCCAGCGGTTCCGTAACAACAGGGGGCGATGGCTACACCTTC

j_gene: TRBJ2-7
abundance: .
v_gene: TRBV14
d_gene: .
CDR3aa: CASSLGRDLSLQYF
CDR3nt: TGTGCCAGCAGCCTGGGACGGGACTTAAGTCTGCAGTACTTC

j_gene: TRBJ2-7
abundance: .
v_gene: TRBV19
d_gene: TRBD1
CDR3aa: CATGQGIGYEQYF
CDR3nt: TGTGCCACCGGACAGGGAATCGGCTACGAGCAGTACTTC